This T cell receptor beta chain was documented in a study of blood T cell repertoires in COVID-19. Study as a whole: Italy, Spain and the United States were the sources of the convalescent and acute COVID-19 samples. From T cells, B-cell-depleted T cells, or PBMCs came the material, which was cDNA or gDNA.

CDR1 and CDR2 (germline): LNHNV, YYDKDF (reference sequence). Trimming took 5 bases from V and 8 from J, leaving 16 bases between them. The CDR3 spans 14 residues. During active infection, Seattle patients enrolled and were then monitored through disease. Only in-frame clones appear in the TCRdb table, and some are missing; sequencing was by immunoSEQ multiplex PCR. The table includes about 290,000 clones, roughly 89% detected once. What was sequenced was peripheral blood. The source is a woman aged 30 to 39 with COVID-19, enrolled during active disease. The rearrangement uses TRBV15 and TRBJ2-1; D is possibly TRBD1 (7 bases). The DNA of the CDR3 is TGTGCCACCAGCGGCGCAGGGGGGTGGGATGAGCAGTTCTTC. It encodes CATSGAGGWDEQFF.